A selection of T cell receptor beta chains follows, all from one sample in a study of identical twins. Each CDR3 protein gets one entry after TCRdb re-called the 5' RACE reads with MiXCR. The table has 310,000 or so distinct CDR3 sequences, over 8.5% seen once; the top ten hold around 7.1%. The data were also submitted as part of a second study, on yellow fever vaccine responses in identical twins.

Sequences were obtained from CD8+ T cells sorted from blood. The source of these receptors is a young woman in good health. The CDR3 runs from the conserved cysteine through the conserved F or W. D genes are given only for firm matches. Clone size, where shown, is once, few, many, or a class for clones that have expanded.

V gene	D gene	clone size	J gene	CDR3 protein	CDR3 DNA
TRBV6-2/TRBV6-3	NA	many	TRBJ2-1	CASLDREDYNEQFF	TGTGCCAGCCTAGACAGGGAGGACTACAATGAGCAGTTCTTC
TRBV30	NA	few	TRBJ1-3	CAWSGGTAGNTIYF	TGTGCCTGGAGCGGGGGAACAGCTGGAAACACCATATATTTT
TRBV2	NA	many	TRBJ2-7	CASQGGSYEQYF	TGTGCCTCGCAGGGGGGGTCCTACGAGCAGTACTTC
TRBV20-1	TRBD2	many	TRBJ2-1	CSARAIVTRPGGLRNEQFF	TGCAGTGCTAGAGCAATCGTAACTAGGCCGGGAGGGCTCCGCAATGAGCAGTTCTTC
TRBV27	NA	NA	TRBJ1-6	CASSFGGLVNSPLHF	TGTGCCAGCAGTTTTGGGGGACTGGTCAATTCACCCCTCCACTTT
TRBV20-1	NA	few	TRBJ1-5	CSATQISREGYQPQHF	TGCAGTGCTACCCAGATCAGCAGGGAGGGCTATCAGCCCCAGCATTTT
TRBV4-2	NA	many	TRBJ2-1	CASSQSKRAEQFF	TGTGCCAGCAGCCAATCAAAACGAGCTGAGCAGTTCTTC
TRBV10-2	NA	NA	TRBJ1-1	CASSDAGRFGTEAFF	TGCGCCAGCAGTGATGCTGGTCGGTTTGGGACTGAAGCTTTCTTT
TRBV28	TRBD1	few	TRBJ1-4	CASSWTGANEKLFF	TGTGCCAGCAGTTGGACAGGGGCTAATGAAAAACTGTTTTTT
TRBV12-3/TRBV12-4	TRBD2	many	TRBJ2-1	CASRRKLAGPYNEQFF	TGTGCCAGCAGACGAAAGTTAGCGGGGCCTTACAATGAGCAGTTCTTC
TRBV3-1	NA	many	TRBJ2-7	CASSQESGTYEQYF	TGTGCCAGCAGCCAAGAGTCAGGGACCTACGAGCAGTACTTC
TRBV7-9	NA	many	TRBJ2-3	CASSLGGGHTDTQYF	TGTGCCAGCAGCTTAGGGGGGGGACACACAGATACGCAGTATTTT
TRBV29-1	NA	many	TRBJ2-7	CSVPDSGEQYF	TGCAGCGTCCCGGACAGTGGCGAGCAGTACTTC
TRBV4-3	NA	few	TRBJ1-4	CASSQDGAGYEKLFF	TGCGCCAGCAGCCAAGATGGGGCAGGTTATGAAAAACTGTTTTTT
TRBV10-3	TRBD1	few	TRBJ1-2	CAIMEGAYGYTF	TGTGCCATCATGGAGGGGGCGTATGGCTACACCTTC
TRBV4-2	NA	many	TRBJ2-1	CASSQGGHRYNEQFF	TGTGCCAGCAGCCAGGGGGGGCATCGGTACAATGAGCAGTTCTTC
TRBV7-8	TRBD1	few	TRBJ2-2	CASSPRDRATGELFF	TGTGCCAGCAGCCCCCGGGACAGGGCAACCGGGGAGCTGTTTTTT
TRBV9	NA	NA	TRBJ2-2	CASSERGKGTGELFF	TGTGCCAGCAGCGAGAGGGGTAAAGGAACCGGGGAGCTGTTTTTT
TRBV7-2	TRBD1	many	TRBJ2-1	CASSLVETGPYNEQFF	TGTGCCAGCAGCTTAGTGGAGACAGGGCCCTACAATGAGCAGTTCTTC
TRBV27	TRBD1	many	TRBJ2-7	CASIGQGAYEQYF	TGTGCCAGCATAGGACAGGGGGCCTACGAGCAGTACTTC
TRBV11-2	NA	few	TRBJ2-5	CASSPPLVGSGETQYF	TGTGCCAGCAGCCCTCCTCTTGTGGGAAGTGGAGAGACCCAGTACTTC
TRBV7-8	TRBD2	many	TRBJ2-1	CASSLMSAGVYNEQFF	TGTGCCAGCAGCTTAATGTCAGCGGGAGTGTACAATGAGCAGTTCTTC
TRBV28	NA	NA	TRBJ2-3	CASSLGGSRTDTQYF	TGTGCCAGCAGTTTAGGTGGGAGTAGGACAGATACGCAGTATTTT
TRBV28	NA	many	TRBJ1-5	CASSPEGENQPQHF	TGTGCCAGCAGTCCGGAGGGAGAGAATCAGCCCCAGCATTTT
TRBV7-9	NA	few	TRBJ2-1	CASSQRQQGNEQFF	TGTGCCAGCAGCCAAAGACAACAGGGCAATGAGCAGTTCTTC
TRBV6-5	NA	NA	TRBJ2-7	CASSYSPFAYEQYF	TGTGCCAGCAGTTACTCGCCCTTCGCCTACGAGCAGTACTTC
TRBV7-8	TRBD2	NA	TRBJ2-7	CASSNSERGAYEQYF	TGTGCCAGCAGCAATTCCGAGCGGGGGGCCTACGAGCAGTACTTC
TRBV27	NA	NA	TRBJ1-1	CASSLWRENTEAFF	TGTGCCAGCAGTTTATGGAGGGAGAACACTGAAGCTTTCTTT
TRBV29-1	TRBD2	many	TRBJ2-3	CSVVGLAEPDTQYF	TGCAGCGTTGTGGGACTAGCGGAACCAGATACGCAGTATTTT
TRBV28	NA	NA	TRBJ2-7	CASASNAYEQYF	TGTGCCAGCGCCAGCAACGCCTACGAGCAGTACTTC
TRBV7-2	NA	many	TRBJ2-1	CASSFGGEQFF	TGTGCCAGCAGCTTTGGGGGTGAGCAGTTCTTC
TRBV12-3/TRBV12-4	TRBD2	NA	TRBJ2-7	CASSPRVSGRASDEQYF	TGTGCCAGCAGTCCGAGGGTCAGCGGGAGGGCCTCAGACGAGCAGTACTTC
TRBV30	NA	NA	TRBJ2-3	CAWSSGVSTDTQYF	TGTGCCTGGAGTTCTGGCGTTAGCACAGATACGCAGTATTTT
TRBV12-3/TRBV12-4	NA	many	TRBJ2-2	CASSWPDPETGELFF	TGTGCCAGCAGTTGGCCTGACCCGGAGACCGGGGAGCTGTTTTTT
TRBV5-1	NA	few	TRBJ2-7	CASSPPNHEWGEQYF	TGCGCCAGCAGCCCGCCGAACCATGAATGGGGGGAGCAGTACTTC
TRBV20-1	NA	NA	TRBJ1-4	CSARENQSPNEKLFF	TGCAGTGCTAGAGAGAACCAGAGCCCCAATGAAAAACTGTTTTTT
TRBV12-3/TRBV12-4	TRBD2	many	TRBJ2-5	CASRAGLAGEWGETQYF	TGTGCCAGCAGGGCTGGACTAGCGGGGGAGTGGGGGGAGACCCAGTACTTC
TRBV29-1	NA	many	TRBJ2-2	CSVESLVSGELFF	TGCAGCGTTGAATCTTTAGTCAGCGGGGAGCTGTTTTTT
TRBV4-2	NA	many	TRBJ2-1	CASSLIGGGLINEQFF	TGTGCCAGCAGCTTAATCGGTGGGGGCCTCATAAATGAGCAGTTCTTC
TRBV5-1	NA	few	TRBJ1-6	CASSGSNSPLHF	TGCGCCAGCAGCGGCTCGAATTCACCCCTCCACTTT
TRBV12-3/TRBV12-4	NA	NA	TRBJ2-1	CASNLEGYEQFF	TGTGCCAGCAACCTAGAGGGCTATGAGCAGTTCTTC
TRBV7-2	NA	many	TRBJ2-3	CASSLIPPDTQYF	TGTGCCAGCAGCTTAATCCCCCCAGATACGCAGTATTTT
TRBV28	TRBD1	many	TRBJ2-2	CASSLTGTGITGELFF	TGTGCCAGCAGTCTCACCGGGACAGGGATCACCGGGGAGCTGTTTTTT
TRBV29-1	NA	few	TRBJ1-2	CSVEVGQGPNYGYTF	TGCAGCGTTGAAGTTGGGCAGGGACCTAACTATGGCTACACCTTC
TRBV27	NA	many	TRBJ2-2	CASSLSDTGELFF	TGTGCCAGCAGTTTATCGGACACCGGGGAGCTGTTTTTT
TRBV4-2	TRBD2	NA	TRBJ2-7	CASSQADFTTSGSYEQYF	TGTGCCAGCAGCCAAGCAGACTTCACAACTAGCGGGAGCTACGAGCAGTACTTC
TRBV7-3	TRBD2	NA	TRBJ2-3	CASSRLARSTDTQYF	TGTGCCAGCAGCCGACTAGCGCGTAGCACAGATACGCAGTATTTT
TRBV18	TRBD1	few	TRBJ2-7	CASSEQGGDYEQYF	TGTGCCAGCTCAGAACAGGGGGGAGACTACGAGCAGTACTTC
TRBV7-8	TRBD2	few	TRBJ2-7	CASRGHPLAGDYEQYF	TGTGCCAGCAGAGGTCACCCTTTAGCGGGGGACTACGAGCAGTACTTC
TRBV6-1	TRBD1	NA	TRBJ2-7	CASSAVGQGTYEQYF	TGTGCCAGCAGTGCGGTCGGACAGGGGACCTACGAGCAGTACTTC
TRBV20-1	TRBD2	NA	TRBJ2-7	CSARDMAGAYEQYF	TGCAGTGCTAGAGATATGGCGGGAGCCTACGAGCAGTACTTC
TRBV4-3	NA	many	TRBJ2-1	CASTQFLSSYNEQFF	TGCGCCAGCACGCAGTTTTTGAGCTCCTACAATGAGCAGTTCTTC
TRBV9	NA	NA	TRBJ2-7	CASSVGTTYEQYF	TGTGCCAGCAGCGTAGGCACCACCTACGAGCAGTACTTC
TRBV29-1	TRBD1	few	TRBJ2-7	CSVATRGKFEQYF	TGCAGCGTTGCCACCAGGGGGAAATTCGAGCAGTACTTC
TRBV6-5	NA	few	TRBJ2-1	CASSYSGGLDNEQFF	TGTGCCAGCAGTTACTCGGGGGGCTTGGACAATGAGCAGTTCTTC